Sequencing of this TCR beta chain was carried out in a study of CD8 T cells in Susac syndrome. RNA was extracted with the RNeasy kit, and a quantity of roughly 0.45 to 1 ug was reverse transcribed using random hexamers. TCRdb recomputed calls from the immunoSEQ multiplex PCR reads with MiXCR, one row per CDR3 protein. The sample lists hundreds of thousands of distinct CDR3 sequences, approximately 90% occurring once. The CDR3 is 19 residues long. Germline CDR1 reads SQVTM; CDR2 reads ANQGSEA. Trimming shortened V by 0 bases and J by 3 bases, and 21 bases separated the two germline ends. The specimen was CD8+ T cells from PBMCs. The source of this sequence is a human donor with multiple sclerosis. V gene TRBV29-1 combines with J gene TRBJ2-6; no clear D. The CDR3 nucleotides are TGCAGCGTTGAAGATACCACGGGCCATTCAATCTTTGGGGCCAACGTCCTGACTTTC. Translated: CSVEDTTGHSIFGANVLTF.